This T cell receptor (beta chain) was captured in a study of shared clonotypes between healthy human individuals. TCRdb's table, derived via immunoSEQ multiplex PCR, lists solely in-frame clones and lacks some. The table shows roughly 2.2 million clones, with approximately 93% occurring only once. Study outcomes and limitations: Estimated richness was generally greater in naive than memory subsets.

A split of CD4+ cells into CD45RA+ naive and CD45RA-negative memory subsets was performed. A note on this clone: The antigen is undetermined.

The CDR3 length is 12 residues. Trimming stripped 6 bases from V and 7 bases from J, with 12 bases between. The V gene's germline CDR1 is SGHTA and CDR2 FQGNSA. Sequenced: naive CD4+ T cells from PBMCs. Subset specified: CD45RA+ positively selected. The genes are TRBV7-2 and TRBJ1-2; possibly TRBD1 for D (6 bases). The sequence was collected from a man between 18 and 35 years old in good health. Some clones in this sample may be carry-over from other donors' samples. The CDR3: CASRQTGVGYTF. The CDR3 coding sequence is TGTGCCAGCAGACAGACAGGTGTTGGCTACACCTTC.